The 16 T cell receptor beta chains presented below share a single source sample, sequenced in a study of metastatic and nonmetastatic thyroid tumors. TCRdb re-called the PCR reads with MiXCR. Of 30,000 to 35,000 clones in the sample, about 20% were seen once. Thyroid surgery was preceded by no treatment in any patient. Specimen: tumor tissue. The receptors shown here come from a male donor with papillary thyroid cancer or a benign thyroid nodule (not recorded which). Some clones in this sample may be carry-over from other donors' samples.

This rearrangement joins TRBV6-2 or TRBV6-3 to TRBJ1-3; D is unresolved. The germline CDR1 and CDR2 sequences are MNHEY and SVGEGT. V lost 2 bases, J lost 0 bases, and 5 bases lay in between. This CDR3 spans 14 amino acids. CDR3 bases: TGTGCCAGCAGTTACGGCAGCTCTGGAAACACCATATATTTT. Its protein product is CASSYGSSGNTIYF.

The table lists this clone with a few counts. This likely comes from a read error, as the CDR3 has no conserved phenylalanine or tryptophan at its end. The rearrangement joins TRBV9 to TRBJ2-7; D is undetermined. V lost 2 bases and J 6 bases, leaving 12 bases between the germline ends. CDR1 and CDR2 (germline): SGDLS, YYNGEE. The CDR3 contains 13 residues. CDR3 region: CASSVQASSEQYL. The CDR3 DNA follows: TGTGCCAGCAGCGTCCAGGCATCAAGCGAGCAGTACCTC.

This clone was seen ten or more times. The genes are TRBV29-1 and TRBJ1-1; D is uncertain. Germline-derived CDR1 and CDR2 are SQVTM and ANQGSEA. The CDR3 consists of 13 residues. V lost 5 bases, J lost 1 base, and 11 bases lay in between. In DNA, the CDR3 is TGCAGCGTTACCAGGTGGGCGAACACTGAAGCTTTCTTT. This translates into CSVTRWANTEAFF.

With respect to this clone: A single base separates this from a much larger clone, so it may be a read error. The gene calls are TRBV5-4 and TRBJ2-2; D is unresolved. This CDR3 contains 16 residues. V shed 2 bases and J shed 3 bases, with 14 bases lying between them. Germline CDR1 is SGHNT and CDR2 is YYREEE (reference sequence). CDR3 loop: CASSLGARGDTGELFF. CDR3 sequence (DNA): TGTGCCAGCAGCTTAGGTGCGAGAGGCGACACCGGGGAGCTGTTTTTT.

J is TRBJ1-1 and V is TRBV30, with D perhaps matching TRBD1 (5 bases). Trimming took 0 bases from V and 1 from J, leaving 15 bases between them. The CDR3 is 16 residues long. The germline V gene has CDR1 GTSNPN and CDR2 SVGIG (reference sequence). CDR3 nucleotides: TGTGCCTGGAGTGTTCAGGGCAGGCCGACGAACACTGAAGCTTTCTTT. This translates into CAWSVQGRPTNTEAFF.

This clone was counted many times. The V call is TRBV6-5, the J call TRBJ2-1; perhaps TRBD2 as D (6 bases). The V and J ends lost 2 bases and 2 bases respectively, with 13 bases between them. CDR3 length: 16 amino acids. From germline, CDR1 is MNHEY and CDR2 SVGAGI. The CDR3 bases are TGTGCCAGCAGTTACCCGGCGGGGTTCACCTACAATGAGCAGTTCTTC. Protein product: CASSYPAGFTYNEQFF.

This clone was counted only a few times. The chain combines TRBV28 with TRBJ2-7; D may correspond to TRBD1 or TRBD2 (5 bases each). V was pared by 6 bases and J by 0 bases, with 15 bases between. The CDR3 is made up of 15 amino acids. Germline assignment: CDR1 MDHEN and CDR2 SYDVKM. CDR3 sequence: CASSRIGAASYEQYF. The CDR3 nucleotides read TGTGCCAGCAGCCGTATCGGGGCGGCCTCCTACGAGCAGTACTTC.

This clone was counted at least ten times. The sample has other DNA sequences that encode this CDR3 too. V is TRBV6-4 and J is TRBJ2-3; a weak D match, TRBD2 (6 bases). The CDR3 covers 13 residues. The germline gives CDR1 MRHNA, CDR2 SNTAGT. V lost 3 bases and J 3 bases, leaving 7 bases between the germline ends. CDR3 bases: TGTGCCAGCAGTGAAAGCGGGACAGATACGCAGTATTTT. Protein product: CASSESGTDTQYF.

This clone has more than one count but fewer than ten. Compared with germline, one end of the junction differs, possibly owing to a read error. This chain uses TRBV7-2 with TRBJ2-5; a weak D match, TRBD2 (7 bases). The CDR3 contains 12 residues. Germline CDR1 is SGHTA and CDR2 is FQGNSA. The CDR3 DNA reads as TGTGCCAGCATCTTAGGGGGGGAGACCCAATACTTC. Encoded protein: CASILGGETQYF.

The sample holds many counts of this clone. The sample contains more than one DNA sequence encoding this CDR3. Here the CDR3 reads CASSRQGEGHQPQHF. CDR3 in DNA: TGTGCCAGCAGCCGACAGGGAGAGGGGCATCAGCCCCAGCATTTT. V and J are TRBV7-2 and TRBJ1-5; 7 bases are a match to TRBD1. The CDR3 runs to 15 residues. Germline-derived CDR1 and CDR2 are SGHTA and FQGNSA. The trim removed 5 bases at V and 5 bases at J, leaving 9 bases unmatched.

This clone was counted a few times. The V gene is TRBV10-3, the J gene TRBJ2-3; 14 nucleotides match TRBD2. The CDR3 is 16 amino acids. CDR1 is ENHRY, CDR2 SYGVKD, per germline. The CDR3 here is CSIMWGTSGSADTQYF. The CDR3 DNA reads TGTTCTATCATGTGGGGGACTAGCGGGAGCGCAGATACGCAGTATTTT.

In this sample, this clone is medium-sized. This sequence joins TRBV5-1 and TRBJ1-5; D is unresolved. Germline V gene sequence: CDR1 SGHRS, CDR2 YFSETQ. The CDR3 covers 15 residues. The V and J ends lost 1 base and 0 bases respectively, with 8 bases between them. Written as DNA, the CDR3 is TGCGCCAGCAGCTTGTACCCGGATAGCAATCAGCCCCAGCATTTT. Encoded protein: CASSLYPDSNQPQHF.

This clone was picked up a small number of times. This chain connects TRBV6-4 to TRBJ2-2; D may match TRBD1 or TRBD2 (5 bases each). Germline V gene sequence: CDR1 MRHNA, CDR2 SNTAGT. The CDR3 is 15 amino acids. Trimming cost V 3 bases and J 0 bases, with 8 bases left between them. In DNA form, the CDR3 reads TGTGCCAGCAGTGATGAGGGGTCGAACACCGGGGAGCTGTTTTTT. It is translated as CASSDEGSNTGELFF.

This clone was seen at least ten times. This chain uses TRBV3-1 with TRBJ2-7; 9 bases line up with TRBD1. V gave up 4 bases and J gave up 4 bases; unmatched junction bases: 5. Germline V gene sequence: CDR1 LGHDT, CDR2 YNNKEL (reference sequence). The CDR3 is 14 amino acids. DNA of the CDR3: TGTGCCAGCAGCCCAGGGACAGGGAAATACGAGCAGTACTTC. Translating gives CASSPGTGKYEQYF.

A note on this clone: The germline gene is not matched at one end of the junction; a read error may be the cause. This chain connects TRBV11-2 to TRBJ2-2, with D perhaps assigned TRBD1 or TRBD2 (5 bases each). The germline CDR1 and CDR2 sequences are SGHAT and FQNNGV. CDR3 length: 14 residues. The CDR3 DNA reads TGTGCCAGCAACTTAGTGGGGCACACCGGGGTGCTGTTTTTT. It specifies CASNLVGHTGVLFF.

The chain is built from TRBV11-2 and TRBJ2-1; no clear D. CDR1 is SGHAT and CDR2 is FQNNGV in the germline V gene. Trimming stripped 1 base from V and 10 bases from J, with 5 bases between. The CDR3 is made up of 11 amino acids. The chain's CDR3 is CASSLGHEQFF. CDR3 sequence (DNA): TGTGCCAGCAGCTTAGGGCACGAGCAGTTCTTC.